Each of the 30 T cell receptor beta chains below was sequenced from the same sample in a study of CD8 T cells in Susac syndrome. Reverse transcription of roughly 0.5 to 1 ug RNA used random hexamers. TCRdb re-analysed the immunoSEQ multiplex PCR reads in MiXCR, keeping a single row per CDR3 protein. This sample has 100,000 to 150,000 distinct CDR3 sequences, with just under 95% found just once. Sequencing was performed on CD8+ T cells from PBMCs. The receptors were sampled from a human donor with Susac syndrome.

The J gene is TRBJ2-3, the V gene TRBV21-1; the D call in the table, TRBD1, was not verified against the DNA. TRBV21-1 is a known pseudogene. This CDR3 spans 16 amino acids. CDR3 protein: CASAPGTPSFPDTQYF. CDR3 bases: TGTGCCAGCGCACCCGGGACCCCTTCTTTTCCAGATACGCAGTATTTT.

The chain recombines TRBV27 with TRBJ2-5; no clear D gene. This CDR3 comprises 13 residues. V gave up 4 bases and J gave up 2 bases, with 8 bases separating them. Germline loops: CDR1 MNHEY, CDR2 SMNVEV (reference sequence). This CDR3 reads CASSSEPQETQYF. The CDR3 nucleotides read TGTGCCAGCAGTTCCGAGCCACAAGAGACCCAGTACTTC.

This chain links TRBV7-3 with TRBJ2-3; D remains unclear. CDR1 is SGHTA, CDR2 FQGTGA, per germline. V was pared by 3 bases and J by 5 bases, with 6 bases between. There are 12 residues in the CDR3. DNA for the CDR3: TGTGCCAGCAGCTTTGGGGAAGATACGCAGTATTTT. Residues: CASSFGEDTQYF.

Written as DNA, the CDR3 is TGTGCCAGCAGCCCGAACGAAGGGAAGGTCGCTGAAGCTTTCTTT. Translation: CASSPNEGKVAEAFF. The chain uses TRBV3-1 and TRBJ1-1; D remains ambiguous. Deletions cut 4 bases from V and 6 bases from J, with 18 bases between. Germline V gene lookup returns CDR1 LGHDT and CDR2 YNNKEL (reference sequence). CDR3 size: 15 residues.

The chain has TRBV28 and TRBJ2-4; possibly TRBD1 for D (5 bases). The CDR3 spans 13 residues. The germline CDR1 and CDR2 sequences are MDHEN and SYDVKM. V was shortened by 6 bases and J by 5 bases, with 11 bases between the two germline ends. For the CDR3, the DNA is TGTGCCAGCAGGAGAACCAGGGAAAACATTCAGTACTTC. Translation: CASRRTRENIQYF.

The CDR3 DNA follows: TGCGCCAGCAGCTCGTCACTTAACCGGACAGGGCCCGGGGAGCTGTTTTTT. Its protein is CASSSSLNRTGPGELFF. The genes are TRBV4-1 and TRBJ2-2, with 8 bases matching TRBD1. The CDR3 is 17 amino acids. The V and J ends lost 5 bases and 6 bases, in that order; junction bases with no gene match: 14. CDR1 and CDR2 (germline): MGHRA, YSYEKL.

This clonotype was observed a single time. CDR3 DNA: TGTGCCAGCAGTGAAACGCGGGGGAGAATGACTGAAGCTTTCTTT. Amino acid sequence: CASSETRGRMTEAFF. The chain couples TRBV2 to TRBJ1-1; D possibly corresponds to TRBD1 (5 bases). Per the germline V gene, CDR1 is SNHLY and CDR2 is FYNNEI. The CDR3 extends over 15 amino acids. The V gene lost 2 bases and the J gene lost 5 bases, with 15 bases spanning the gap.

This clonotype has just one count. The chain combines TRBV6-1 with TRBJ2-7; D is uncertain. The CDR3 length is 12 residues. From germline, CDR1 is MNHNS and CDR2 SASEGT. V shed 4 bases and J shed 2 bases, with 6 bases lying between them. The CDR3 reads CASSVSTYEQYF. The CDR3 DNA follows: TGTGCCAGCAGTGTCTCTACCTACGAGCAGTACTTC.

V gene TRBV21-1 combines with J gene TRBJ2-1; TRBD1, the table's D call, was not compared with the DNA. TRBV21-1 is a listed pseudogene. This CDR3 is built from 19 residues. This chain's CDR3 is CASSKVGMSPPQAFNEQFF. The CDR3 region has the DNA TGTGCCAGCAGCAAAGTTGGGATGAGTCCCCCTCAGGCGTTCAATGAGCAGTTCTTC.

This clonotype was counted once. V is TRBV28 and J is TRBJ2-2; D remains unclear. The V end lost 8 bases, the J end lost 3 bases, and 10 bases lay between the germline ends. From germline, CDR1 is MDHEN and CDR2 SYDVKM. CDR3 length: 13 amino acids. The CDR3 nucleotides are TGTGCCAGCGACCGACGGTACACCGGGGAGCTGTTTTTT. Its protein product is CASDRRYTGELFF.

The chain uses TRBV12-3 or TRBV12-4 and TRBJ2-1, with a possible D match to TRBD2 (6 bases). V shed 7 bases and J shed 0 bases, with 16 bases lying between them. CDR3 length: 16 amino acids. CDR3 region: CASTAAHGSSYNEQFF. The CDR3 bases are TGTGCCAGCACCGCGGCTCACGGGAGCTCCTACAATGAGCAGTTCTTC.

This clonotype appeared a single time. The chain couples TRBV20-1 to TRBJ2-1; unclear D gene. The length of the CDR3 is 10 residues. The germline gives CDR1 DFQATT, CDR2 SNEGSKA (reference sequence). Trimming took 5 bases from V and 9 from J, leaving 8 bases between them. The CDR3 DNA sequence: TGCAGTGCTGGGGTCGGTGAGCAGTTCTTC. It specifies CSAGVGEQFF.

The CDR3 sequence: CASSLAGAEDDQYF. CDR3 nucleotides: TGCGCCAGCAGTCTAGCAGGAGCGGAAGACGATCAGTACTTC. This chain links TRBV4-3 with TRBJ2-4; a weak D match, TRBD2 (5 bases). This CDR3 comprises 14 residues. Per germline, CDR1 LGHNA and CDR2 YSLEER. Trimming left V 6 bases short and J 12 bases short, with 21 bases between.

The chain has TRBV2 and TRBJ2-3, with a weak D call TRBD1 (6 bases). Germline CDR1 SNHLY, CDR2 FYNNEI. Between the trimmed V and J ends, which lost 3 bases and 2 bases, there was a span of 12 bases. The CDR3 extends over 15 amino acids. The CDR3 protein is CASSEGQSVTDTQYF. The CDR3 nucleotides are TGTGCCAGCAGTGAGGGACAATCTGTCACAGATACGCAGTATTTT.

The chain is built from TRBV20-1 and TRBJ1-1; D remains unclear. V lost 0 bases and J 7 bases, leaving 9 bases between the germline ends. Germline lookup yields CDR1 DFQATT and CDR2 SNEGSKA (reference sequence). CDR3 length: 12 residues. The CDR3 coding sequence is TGCAGTGCTAGAGATGTCCAAAGTGAAGCTTTCTTT. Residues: CSARDVQSEAFF.

The DNA for the CDR3 is TGTGCCAGCAGCCCCTCTAGCGGGGGGGCGTATACGCAGTATTTT. Its protein is CASSPSSGGAYTQYF. V is TRBV7-3 and J is TRBJ2-3, with 12 nucleotides matching TRBD2. CDR1 is SGHTA and CDR2 is FQGTGA in the germline V gene. The CDR3 extends over 15 amino acids. The ends lost 5 bases at V and 7 bases at J; junction bases unmatched: 7. Based on the CDR3 plus reference TRBV7-3 and TRBJ2-3, the full variable domain is GAGVSQTPSNKVTEKGKYVELRCDPISGHTALYWYRQSLGQGPEFLIYFQGTGAADDSGLPNDRFFAVRPEGSVSTLKIQRTERGDSAVYLCASSPSSGGAYTQYFGPGTRLTVL.

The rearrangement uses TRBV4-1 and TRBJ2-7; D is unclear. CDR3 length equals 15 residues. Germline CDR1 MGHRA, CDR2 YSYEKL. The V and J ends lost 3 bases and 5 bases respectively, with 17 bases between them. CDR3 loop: CASSQPSVSIDEQYF. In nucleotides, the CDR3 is TGCGCCAGCAGCCAGCCCTCTGTTAGCATCGACGAGCAGTACTTC.

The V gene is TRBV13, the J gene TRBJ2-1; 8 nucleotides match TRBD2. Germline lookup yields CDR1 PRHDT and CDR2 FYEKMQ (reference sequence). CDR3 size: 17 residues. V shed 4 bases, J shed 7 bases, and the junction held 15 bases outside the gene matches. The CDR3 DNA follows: TGTGCCAGCAGCTCCCCCGGAGAGGTAGCGGGGAATAATGAGCAGTTCTTC. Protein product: CASSSPGEVAGNNEQFF.

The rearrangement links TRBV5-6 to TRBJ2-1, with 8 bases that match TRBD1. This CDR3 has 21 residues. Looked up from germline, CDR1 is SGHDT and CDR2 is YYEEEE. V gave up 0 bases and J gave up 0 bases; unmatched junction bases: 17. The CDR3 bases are TGTGCCAGCAGCTTGGTCGGTTCGGGGACAGGCCAAATTTTCTCCTACAATGAGCAGTTCTTC. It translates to CASSLVGSGTGQIFSYNEQFF.

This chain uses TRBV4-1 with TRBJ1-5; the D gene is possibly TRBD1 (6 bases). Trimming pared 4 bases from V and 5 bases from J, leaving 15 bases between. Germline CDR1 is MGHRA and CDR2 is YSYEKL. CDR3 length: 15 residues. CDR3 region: CASSRVRRGYQPQHF. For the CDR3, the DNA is TGCGCCAGCAGCCGGGTTCGGAGGGGGTATCAGCCCCAGCATTTT.

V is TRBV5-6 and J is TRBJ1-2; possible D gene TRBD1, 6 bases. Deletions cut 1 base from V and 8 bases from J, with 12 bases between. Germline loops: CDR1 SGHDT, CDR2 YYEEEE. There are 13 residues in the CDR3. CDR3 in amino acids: CASSLWGGSGYTF. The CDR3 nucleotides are TGTGCCAGCAGCTTGTGGGGGGGCTCAGGCTACACCTTC. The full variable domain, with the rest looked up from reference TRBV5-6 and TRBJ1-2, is DAGVTQSPTHLIKTRGQQVTLRCSPKSGHDTVSWYQQALGQGPQFIFQYYEEEERQRGNFPDRFSGHQFPNYSSELNVNALLLGDSALYLCASSLWGGSGYTFGSGTRLTVV.

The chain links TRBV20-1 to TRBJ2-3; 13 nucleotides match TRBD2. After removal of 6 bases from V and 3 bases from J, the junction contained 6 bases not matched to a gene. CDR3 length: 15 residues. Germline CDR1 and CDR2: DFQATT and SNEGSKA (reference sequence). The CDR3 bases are TGCAGTGCACCCGGACTAGCGGGAGATACAGATACGCAGTATTTT. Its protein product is CSAPGLAGDTDTQYF.

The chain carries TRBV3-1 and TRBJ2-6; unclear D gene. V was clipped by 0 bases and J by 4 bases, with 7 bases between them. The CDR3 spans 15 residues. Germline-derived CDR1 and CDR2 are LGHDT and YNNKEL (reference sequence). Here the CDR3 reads CASSQDGYGANVLTF. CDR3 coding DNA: TGTGCCAGCAGCCAAGACGGGTACGGGGCCAACGTCCTGACTTTC.

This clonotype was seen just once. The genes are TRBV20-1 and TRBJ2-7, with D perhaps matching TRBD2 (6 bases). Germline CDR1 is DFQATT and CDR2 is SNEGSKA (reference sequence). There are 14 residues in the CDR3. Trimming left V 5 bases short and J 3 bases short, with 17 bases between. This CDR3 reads CSAPDLGGVYEQYF. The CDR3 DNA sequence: TGCAGTGCTCCCGATCTCGGGGGTGTCTACGAGCAGTACTTC.

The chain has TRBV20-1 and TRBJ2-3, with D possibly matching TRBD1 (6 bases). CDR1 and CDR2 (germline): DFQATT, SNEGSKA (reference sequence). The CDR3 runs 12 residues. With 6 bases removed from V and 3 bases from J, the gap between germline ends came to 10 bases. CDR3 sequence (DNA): TGCAGTGCCGACGGACAGACAGATACGCAGTATTTT. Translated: CSADGQTDTQYF.

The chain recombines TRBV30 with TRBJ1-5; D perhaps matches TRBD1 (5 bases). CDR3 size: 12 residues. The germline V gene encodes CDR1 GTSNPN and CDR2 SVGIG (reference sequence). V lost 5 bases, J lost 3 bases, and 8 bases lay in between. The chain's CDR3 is CAWDSDNQPQHF. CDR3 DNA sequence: TGTGCCTGGGACAGCGACAATCAGCCCCAGCATTTT.

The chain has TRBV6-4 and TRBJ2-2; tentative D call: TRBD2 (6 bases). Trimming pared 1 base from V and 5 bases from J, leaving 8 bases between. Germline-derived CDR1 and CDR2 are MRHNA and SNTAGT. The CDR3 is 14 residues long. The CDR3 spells CASSDLSGTGELFF. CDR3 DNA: TGTGCCAGCAGTGACTTGAGCGGGACCGGGGAGCTGTTTTTT.

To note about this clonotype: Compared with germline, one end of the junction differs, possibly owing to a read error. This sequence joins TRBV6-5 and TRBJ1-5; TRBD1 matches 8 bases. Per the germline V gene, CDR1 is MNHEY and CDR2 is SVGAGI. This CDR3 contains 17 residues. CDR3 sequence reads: CASSYSGQGGSNQPQLF. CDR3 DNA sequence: TGTGCCAGCAGTTACTCCGGACAGGGCGGGAGCAATCAGCCCCAGCTTTTT.

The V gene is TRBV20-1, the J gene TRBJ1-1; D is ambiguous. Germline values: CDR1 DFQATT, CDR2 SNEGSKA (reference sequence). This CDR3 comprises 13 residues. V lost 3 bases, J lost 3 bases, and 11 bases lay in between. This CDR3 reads CSASGEFDTEAFF. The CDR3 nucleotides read TGCAGTGCTAGCGGTGAGTTCGACACTGAAGCTTTCTTT.

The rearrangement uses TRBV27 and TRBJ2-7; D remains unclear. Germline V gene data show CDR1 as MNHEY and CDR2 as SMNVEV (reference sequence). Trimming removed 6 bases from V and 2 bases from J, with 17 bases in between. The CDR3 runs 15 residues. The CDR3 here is CASSRTVTRTYEQYF. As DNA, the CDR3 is TGTGCCAGCAGCCGGACGGTAACGAGGACCTACGAGCAGTACTTC.